These 2 T cell receptor beta chains share one sample of origin, sequenced in a study of a mutant IDH1 vaccine in newly diagnosed glioma. Time point given: week 35, safety follow-up. The vaccine gave 300 ug of a 20-mer mutant IDH1 peptide subcutaneously per dose. The method was immunoSEQ multiplex PCR; TCRdb's version includes in-frame clones alone and lacks a portion of them. This repertoire shows about 42,000 clones, around 83% found once; its top ten account for roughly 5.6%. These receptors are not linked to any known antigen. Here the sequenced sample was PBMCs, taken from a glioma patient whose treatment included an IDH1 peptide vaccine. Source of these receptors: a woman in her forties or fifties with glioma.

CDR3 bases: TGCGCCAGCAGCTTGTCCCCAGTGGGAACTGAAGCTTTCTTT. It is translated as CASSLSPVGTEAFF. V usage is TRBV5-1 and J usage is TRBJ1-1; D remains ambiguous. Germline V gene sequence: CDR1 SGHRS, CDR2 YFSETQ. The CDR3 spans 14 residues. Between the trimmed V and J ends, which lost 1 base and 5 bases, there was a span of 12 bases.

This chain uses TRBV5-1 with TRBJ1-1; TRBD1 might be the D (5 bases). V lost 0 bases, J lost 1 base, and 7 bases lay in between. There are 14 residues in the CDR3. Germline CDR1 reads SGHRS; CDR2 reads YFSETQ. The CDR3 here is CASSLGQRNTEAFF. The CDR3 DNA is TGCGCCAGCAGCTTGGGACAGCGGAACACTGAAGCTTTCTTT. The full variable domain, its missing parts supplied by reference TRBV5-1 and TRBJ1-1, is KAGVTQTPRYLIKTRGQQVTLSCSPISGHRSVSWYQQTPGQGLQFLFEYFSETQRNKGNFPGRFSGRQFSNSRSEMNVSTLELGDSALYLCASSLGQRNTEAFFGQGTRLTVV.